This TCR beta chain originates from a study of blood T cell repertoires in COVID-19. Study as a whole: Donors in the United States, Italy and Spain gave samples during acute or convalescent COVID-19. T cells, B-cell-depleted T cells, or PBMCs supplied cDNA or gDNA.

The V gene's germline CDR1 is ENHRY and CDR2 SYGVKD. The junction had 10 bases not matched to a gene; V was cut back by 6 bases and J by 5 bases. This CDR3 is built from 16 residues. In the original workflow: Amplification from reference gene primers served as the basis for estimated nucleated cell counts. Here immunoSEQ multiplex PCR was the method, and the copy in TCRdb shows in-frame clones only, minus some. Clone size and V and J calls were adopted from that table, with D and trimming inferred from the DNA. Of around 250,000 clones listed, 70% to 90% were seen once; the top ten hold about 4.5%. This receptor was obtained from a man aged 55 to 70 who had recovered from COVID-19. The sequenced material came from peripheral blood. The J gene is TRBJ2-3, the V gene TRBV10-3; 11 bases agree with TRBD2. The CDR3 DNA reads TGTGCCATCAGATCTGGGACTAGCGGTCGTCAAGATACGCAGTATTTT. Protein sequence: CAIRSGTSGRQDTQYF.